These 15 T cell receptor beta chains share one sample of origin, sequenced in a study of naive and memory T cell subsets. The antigens of these receptors remain unknown. An equimolar mix of two oligonucleotides served as the beta constant-region primer for TRBC1 and TRBC2. The ligated cDNA underwent four PCR rounds using SP2 and nested alpha and beta constant-region primers. From the UMI-ligation and nested PCR reads, TCRdb called clonotypes with MiXCR, one entry per CDR3 protein. Altogether more than 95,000 distinct CDR3 sequences are present, approximately 15% being singletons, with the ten largest covering 2.8%. Overall study results and limits: Naive repertoires, especially CD8, held a few larger clonotypes, possibly memory cells re-expressing CD45RA.

Source material: naive CD8+ T cells from blood. These receptors originate from a human donor in good health.

The chain couples TRBV9 to TRBJ2-1; D not resolved. The V gene's germline CDR1 is SGDLS and CDR2 YYNGEE. CDR3 length: 12 amino acids. V lost 1 base and J lost 9, with 8 bases in between. The CDR3 here is CASSVSNSEQFF. CDR3 DNA sequence: TGTGCCAGCAGCGTATCCAACAGTGAGCAGTTCTTC.

This clonotype was detected only a few times. The V and J genes are TRBV5-1 and TRBJ2-7; no clear D gene. The CDR3 extends over 16 amino acids. The V and J ends lost 4 bases and 3 bases respectively, with 20 bases between them. Looked up from germline, CDR1 is SGHRS and CDR2 is YFSETQ. CDR3 coding DNA: TGCGCCAGCAGCCCTGAGCACAGCTACCTACTCTACGAGCAGTACTTC. It codes for CASSPEHSYLLYEQYF.

The chain joins TRBV29-1 to TRBJ2-1; 10 bases are shared with TRBD2. This CDR3 is 18 amino acids long. The junction had 9 bases not matched to a gene; V was cut back by 1 base and J by 0 bases. Per germline, CDR1 SQVTM and CDR2 ANQGSEA. In nucleotides, the CDR3 is TGCAGCGTTGAAGCCCCTACTAGCGGGGTGAGCTCCTACAATGAGCAGTTCTTC. It specifies CSVEAPTSGVSSYNEQFF.

V usage is TRBV6-6 and J usage is TRBJ2-1, with no clear D. CDR1 MNHNY and CDR2 SVGAGI come from the germline V gene (reference sequence). The CDR3 spans 16 residues. Trimming took 6 bases from V and 9 from J, leaving 24 bases between them. As DNA, the CDR3 is TGTGCCAGCAGCCGACTGCTCTCGAACCGTGATAGTGAGCAGTTCTTC. Translating gives CASSRLLSNRDSEQFF.

Only a few counts were recorded for this clonotype. The chain uses TRBV29-1 and TRBJ2-1; possibly TRBD1 or TRBD2 for D (5 bases each). The length of the CDR3 is 18 residues. V gave up 0 bases and J gave up 0 bases, with 18 bases separating them. Germline V CDR1 and CDR2: SQVTM, ANQGSEA. CDR3 DNA: TGCAGCGTTGAAGATCTTCTGTGGCAGGGAGCCTCCTACAATGAGCAGTTCTTC. This codes for CSVEDLLWQGASYNEQFF.

The chain links TRBV20-1 to TRBJ2-3, with 7 bases aligning to TRBD1. CDR1 and CDR2 from the germline V gene are DFQATT and SNEGSKA (reference sequence). The CDR3 is 15 residues long. The trim removed 0 bases at V and 4 bases at J, leaving 7 bases unmatched. CDR3 region: CSARDRGGEADTQYF. CDR3 nucleotide sequence: TGCAGTGCTAGAGATCGAGGGGGCGAGGCAGATACGCAGTATTTT.

This clonotype was seen more than once but under ten times. This chain joins TRBV24-1 and TRBJ1-1; a weak D match, TRBD1 (5 bases). The ends were cut back, 10 bases at V and 1 base at J, with 12 bases in the middle. The CDR3 loop spans 13 amino acids. Germline V lookup: CDR1 KGHDR, CDR2 SFDVKD. The CDR3 spells CATSGRGNTEAFF. The CDR3 region has the DNA TGTGCCACGTCGGGGCGCGGGAACACTGAAGCTTTCTTT.

The chain couples TRBV29-1 to TRBJ2-3, with 9 bases lining up with TRBD1. In germline, CDR1 is SQVTM, CDR2 ANQGSEA. The J segment lost 6 bases and the V segment lost 4 bases, leaving 8 bases of the junction unmatched. The CDR3 runs to 14 residues. The CDR3 nucleotides are TGCAGCGTTGCCTGGACAGGGGTGGATGATACGCAGTATTTT. Translation gives CSVAWTGVDDTQYF.

This clonotype was counted ten times or more. The chain has TRBV5-6 and TRBJ1-6; unclear D gene. Per the germline V gene, CDR1 is SGHDT and CDR2 is YYEEEE. Trimming pared 2 bases from V and 9 bases from J, leaving 9 bases between. The CDR3 sequence is 13 residues long. CDR3 region: CASSFPRSSPLHF. DNA of the CDR3: TGTGCCAGCAGCTTCCCACGCAGTTCACCCCTCCACTTT.

This clonotype showed up many times. The gene calls are TRBV4-2 and TRBJ2-7; possibly TRBD1 for D (6 bases). Germline V gives CDR1 LGHNA, CDR2 YNFKEQ. The CDR3 extends over 13 amino acids. The V and J ends lost 4 bases and 3 bases respectively, with 10 bases between them. The CDR3 reads CASSPDRNYEQYF. As DNA, the CDR3 is TGTGCCAGCAGCCCGGACAGAAACTACGAGCAGTACTTC.

This clonotype was counted between two and nine times. The chain employs TRBV27 and TRBJ2-7; maybe TRBD2 (7 bases). CDR1 is MNHEY and CDR2 is SMNVEV in the germline V gene (reference sequence). This CDR3 region has 13 residues. The germline V and J ends were trimmed by 6 bases and 2 bases, with 11 bases remaining between them. The CDR3 nucleotides are TGTGCCAGCAGCCGAGGGGGGGCCTACGAGCAGTACTTC. It encodes CASSRGGAYEQYF.

The chain carries TRBV29-1 and TRBJ1-1; D remains unclear. The CDR3 totals 13 residues. Germline CDR1 reads SQVTM; CDR2 reads ANQGSEA. V shed 7 bases and J shed 1 base, with 13 bases lying between them. In DNA, the CDR3 is TGCAGCGCACGGCAGGACCAGAACACTGAAGCTTTCTTT. Protein product: CSARQDQNTEAFF.

This rearrangement joins TRBV4-3 to TRBJ2-2; D gene ambiguous. The CDR3 is 14 amino acids. Looked up from germline, CDR1 is LGHNA and CDR2 is YSLEER. Deletions cut 0 bases from V and 7 bases from J, with 9 bases between. This CDR3 reads CASSQDVSIGELFF. CDR3 in DNA: TGCGCCAGCAGCCAAGATGTGTCTATCGGGGAGCTGTTTTTT.

This clonotype was seen repeatedly, ten times or more. The chain has TRBV29-1 and TRBJ2-7; tentatively, D is TRBD1 (6 bases). From germline, CDR1 is SQVTM and CDR2 ANQGSEA. Trimming stripped 6 bases from V and 1 base from J, with 13 bases between. The CDR3 loop spans 13 amino acids. The DNA for the CDR3 is TGCAGCGTAGTGACAGGCTCTTCCTACGAGCAGTACTTC. It translates to CSVVTGSSYEQYF.

This chain uses TRBV7-9 with TRBJ1-5; the match to TRBD1 covers 12 bases. CDR3 length: 21 amino acids. Germline CDR1 is SEHNR and CDR2 is FQNEAQ (reference sequence). Trimming at V came to 5 bases and at J to 0 bases, leaving 17 bases not matched to a gene. This chain's CDR3 is CASSPLYRDRGPQYSNQPQHF. The DNA of the CDR3 is TGTGCCAGCAGCCCACTTTACCGGGACAGGGGGCCCCAGTATAGCAATCAGCCCCAGCATTTT.